This TCR beta chain derives from a study of beta chain features in type 1 diabetes. Study in general: The study examined about 110,000,000 sorted cells across all samples. Overall study results and limits: In the patient group, naive, central memory and Treg TCRB repertoires seemed more alike than in the healthy donor group.

Of note for this clone: Antigen: not known.

Every bit of the isolated RNA underwent reverse transcription, so sequencing read expressed TCRB transcripts. Naive, central memory and regulatory T cell samples yielded about 3.57 million reads on average. Generated by immunoSEQ multiplex PCR, the TCRdb table keeps only in-frame clones and is missing some. The sample yields about 330,000 clones, around 10% seen once. Sequencing was performed on naive CD4+ T cells from blood. The clonotype comes from a woman aged 25 to 39 in good health.

The CDR3 DNA is TGTGCCAGCTCACCACAGGACAGGGGCCTGGGTCTGAACACTGAAGCTTTCTTT. Translation gives CASSPQDRGLGLNTEAFF. The chain carries TRBV18 and TRBJ1-1, with TRBD1 matching 9 bases. The CDR3 is made up of 18 amino acids. CDR1 and CDR2 (germline): KGHSH, LQKENI. V lost 1 base and J lost 0; bases outside the gene matches: 9.